One and the same sample provided the 2 T cell receptor beta chains below, sequenced in a study of T-cell reconstitution after alpha-beta-depleted transplantation in children. TCRbeta library preparation incorporated unique molecular identifiers. TCRdb used MiXCR to reprocess the PCR reads, holding one entry per CDR3 protein. The repertoire holds over 550,000 distinct CDR3 sequences, 8% to 11% seen once, with about 4% in the top ten. The input for sequencing was PBMCs from the stem cell graft donor, taken from the stem cell graft. These receptors were taken from a human donor who donated a stem cell graft to a child with acute myeloid leukemia.

This clonotype was picked up a small number of times. The chain couples TRBV6-2 or TRBV6-3 to TRBJ2-2; 13 bases map to TRBD2. Germline V CDR1 and CDR2: MNHEY, SVGEGT. Unmatched junction bases numbered 13, after V lost 5 bases and J lost 7 bases. The CDR3 spans 18 residues. As DNA, the CDR3 is TGTGCCAGCAGTCCAGTGCCGACTAGCGGGAGGACGAGCGGGGAGCTGTTTTTT. Its protein product is CASSPVPTSGRTSGELFF.

In its sample, this clonotype was seen a few times. The chain joins TRBV7-2 to TRBJ2-3; TRBD1 matches at 10 bases. Germline V gene lookup returns CDR1 SGHTA and CDR2 FQGNSA. V gave up 3 bases and J gave up 5 bases; unmatched junction bases: 5. This CDR3 contains 15 residues. The CDR3 reads CASSFDRGLGDTQYF. The CDR3 DNA reads TGTGCCAGCAGCTTTGACAGGGGGCTCGGAGATACGCAGTATTTT.